These T cell receptor beta chains were read from a single sample in a study of blood T cell repertoires in COVID-19. TCRdb's table, derived via immunoSEQ multiplex PCR, lists solely in-frame clones and lacks some. The profile shows 360,000 or so clones, under 90% of them singletons. Material: PBMCs or T cells enriched from blood (not recorded which). These receptor sequences come from a woman under 40 who had recovered from COVID-19. The CDR3 runs from the conserved cysteine through the conserved F or W. A D gene is named only where the DNA matches it firmly. For some rows the clone size is stated as once, few or many, or as a class when expanded; others skip it.

clone_size j_call v_call d_call cdr3_aa cdr3_nt
- TRBJ1-1 TRBV27 TRBD1 CASSLTGGNTEAFF TGTGCCAGCAGCCTGACAGGGGGGAACACTGAAGCTTTCTTT
- TRBJ2-5 TRBV10-3 - CAISESPGLSGLAETQYF TGTGCCATCAGTGAGTCGCCGGGACTGTCTGGTTTAGCTGAGACCCAGTACTTC
few TRBJ2-7 TRBV27 - CASSLLGGSYEQYF TGTGCCAGCAGTTTACTCGGGGGATCCTACGAGCAGTACTTC
- TRBJ2-7 TRBV9 TRBD2 CASSVVAGGGEQYF TGTGCCAGCAGCGTAGTAGCGGGAGGCGGTGAGCAGTACTTC
- TRBJ1-2 TRBV5-1 TRBD1 CASSWTMTGPGEGYTF TGCGCCAGCAGCTGGACCATGACAGGGCCGGGGGAGGGCTACACCTTC
- TRBJ1-2 TRBV6-5 - CASSYRQGNGYTF TGTGCCAGCAGTTACCGGCAGGGGAATGGCTACACCTTC
- TRBJ1-3 TRBV5-1 - CASSLHGQLISGNTIYF TGCGCCAGCAGCCTACATGGACAGTTAATCTCTGGAAACACCATATATTTT
- TRBJ2-1 TRBV3-1/TRBV3-2 TRBD2 CASSQARLAGASYNEQFF TGTGCCAGCAGCCAAGCCCGACTAGCGGGGGCCTCCTACAATGAGCAGTTCTTC
- TRBJ1-1 TRBV30 - CAWKTGRNTEAFF TGTGCCTGGAAGACAGGCCGGAACACTGAAGCTTTCTTT
once TRBJ1-1 TRBV9 TRBD1 CASSGTGGSEAFF TGTGCCAGCAGCGGGACAGGGGGCTCTGAAGCTTTCTTT
- TRBJ2-1 TRBV3-1/TRBV3-2 - CASSHKGLQFF TGTGCCAGCAGCCATAAGGGACTTCAGTTCTTC
- TRBJ2-1 TRBV11-3 TRBD2 CASSPGTNFFEQFF TGTGCCAGCAGCCCCGGGACTAATTTCTTTGAGCAGTTCTTC
- TRBJ1-2 TRBV7-2 TRBD1 CASSILQGVNYGYTF TGTGCCAGCAGTATCCTACAGGGGGTGAACTATGGCTACACCTTC
- TRBJ1-4 TRBV19 - CASSVQGNEKLFF TGTGCCAGTAGTGTACAGGGAAATGAAAAACTGTTTTTT
- TRBJ2-7 TRBV5-4 TRBD1 CASSRPRQGAYEQYF TGTGCCAGCAGTCGCCCAAGACAGGGCGCCTACGAGCAGTACTTC
- TRBJ2-2 TRBV5-4 - CASSPDPDYSRELFF TGTGCCAGCAGCCCCGATCCAGACTACTCCCGGGAGCTGTTTTTT
- TRBJ2-7 TRBV9 TRBD2 CASSVGGLAGAYEQYF TGTGCCAGCAGCGTAGGAGGCCTAGCGGGGGCCTACGAGCAGTACTTC
- TRBJ1-4 TRBV10-3 - CATQGREKLFF TGTGCCACCCAGGGGCGAGAAAAACTGTTTTTT
- TRBJ2-5 TRBV2 - CASSGQQETQYF TGTGCCAGCAGTGGACAGCAAGAGACCCAGTACTTC
- TRBJ2-2 TRBV11-2 TRBD2 CASSLGLAGGTELFF TGTGCCAGCAGCTTAGGACTAGCGGGGGGGACGGAGCTGTTTTTT
- TRBJ2-1 TRBV28 TRBD2 CASSYRAGEVSNEQFF TGTGCCAGCAGTTACCGGGCGGGAGAAGTATCCAATGAGCAGTTCTTC